These 14 T cell receptor beta chains came from one sample sequenced in a study of radiotherapy plus CTLA-4 blockade in lung cancer. Method: immunoSEQ multiplex PCR; TCRdb's copy keeps in-frame clones and lacks some. Here the sample spans about 51,000 clones, approximately 80% being singletons. Here the sequenced sample was peripheral blood, taken from a patient treated with radiotherapy plus ipilimumab. These receptors originate from a human donor with non-small cell lung cancer whose response to radiotherapy plus ipilimumab could not be evaluated.

This clone was counted a few times. This chain joins TRBV6-4 and TRBJ2-1, with 8 bases fitting TRBD2. CDR3 length equals 17 residues. After removal of 5 bases from V and 0 bases from J, the junction contained 9 bases not matched to a gene. CDR1 is MRHNA and CDR2 is SNTAGT in the germline V gene. In nucleotides, the CDR3 is TGTGCCAGCAGTAACCAAATTGGGACTAGCTCCTACAATGAGCAGTTCTTC. It encodes CASSNQIGTSSYNEQFF.

The chain links TRBV4-2 to TRBJ2-1; TRBD2 matches at 7 bases. The V gene end was trimmed by 3 bases and the J gene end by 4 bases; junction bases not matched to a gene: 12. Germline V CDR1 and CDR2: LGHNA, YNFKEQ. The CDR3 is made up of 17 amino acids. The CDR3 region is CASSQVILAGPYNEQFF. CDR3 nucleotide sequence: TGTGCCAGCAGCCAGGTGATTTTAGCGGGCCCATACAATGAGCAGTTCTTC.

Of note for this clone: Other DNA sequences in the sample encode the same CDR3. The rearrangement joins TRBV9 to TRBJ1-5; tentatively, D is TRBD1 (5 bases). CDR3 length equals 15 residues. V lost 0 bases and J 4 bases, leaving 11 bases between the germline ends. Germline CDR1 reads SGDLS; CDR2 reads YYNGEE. The CDR3 is CASSVGQGGNQPQHF. The CDR3 bases are TGTGCCAGCAGCGTAGGGCAGGGAGGGAATCAGCCCCAGCATTTT.

This clone showed up just once. This chain joins TRBV19 and TRBJ1-5, with 9 bases identical to TRBD1. CDR3 size: 17 residues. Trimming cost V 5 bases and J 2 bases; bases outside gene matches: 10. Germline CDR1 and CDR2: LNHDA and SQIVND (reference sequence). The CDR3 DNA sequence: TGTGCCAGTAGTGCCTACATCGGACAGGGGCGCAATCAGCCCCAGCATTTT. Its protein product is CASSAYIGQGRNQPQHF.

The table lists this clone with a few counts. This chain joins TRBV11-2 and TRBJ2-7, with D perhaps matching TRBD2 (5 bases). V was trimmed by 5 bases and J by 3 bases, leaving 20 bases between them. Germline V gene lookup returns CDR1 SGHAT and CDR2 FQNNGV. The length of the CDR3 is 16 residues. The CDR3 DNA follows: TGTGCCAGCAGCGAATACCCCCGAGGACTGAACTACGAGCAGTACTTC. Its translation: CASSEYPRGLNYEQYF.

This clone has just one count. The chain joins TRBV15 to TRBJ2-2; TRBD2 is a possible D gene (7 bases). The V end was cut by 10 bases, the J end by 0 bases, with 15 bases between. The germline V gene encodes CDR1 LNHNV and CDR2 YYDKDF (reference sequence). This CDR3 spans 15 amino acids. This CDR3 is CAIAAGGPNTGELFF. The DNA for the CDR3 is TGTGCCATCGCAGCCGGGGGGCCGAACACCGGGGAGCTGTTTTTT.

The chain joins TRBV27 to TRBJ2-1, with TRBD2 identical over 10 bases. The CDR3 consists of 15 residues. The ends lost 1 base at V and 9 bases at J; junction bases unmatched: 6. Germline V gene data show CDR1 as MNHEY and CDR2 as SMNVEV (reference sequence). The chain's CDR3 is CASSLLASGSSEQFF. CDR3 nucleotide sequence: TGTGCCAGCAGTTTATTGGCTAGCGGGAGTAGTGAGCAGTTCTTC.

This rearrangement joins TRBV19 to TRBJ1-3, with 7 bases fitting TRBD1. Trimming cost V 1 base and J 0 bases; bases outside gene matches: 3. The CDR3 length is 16 residues. Germline values: CDR1 LNHDA, CDR2 SQIVND (reference sequence). This chain's CDR3 is CASSIGGGGSGNTIYF. The DNA of the CDR3 is TGTGCCAGTAGTATAGGAGGGGGCGGCTCTGGAAACACCATATATTTT.

This clone showed up just a few times. The CDR3 coding sequence is TGCGCCAGCAGCACGGACAGGACGGGGCGTGGGGAGCTGTTTTTT. Translated, it gives CASSTDRTGRGELFF. This chain uses TRBV5-1 with TRBJ2-2; 7 positions agree with TRBD1. The CDR3 spans 15 residues. The germline CDR1 and CDR2 sequences are SGHRS and YFSETQ. V dropped 4 bases and J dropped 8; count of bases not matched to a gene: 11.

V usage is TRBV9 and J usage is TRBJ2-3; 10 nucleotides line up with TRBD2. J was trimmed by 6 bases and V by 1 base; bases with no gene match: 8. Germline loops: CDR1 SGDLS, CDR2 YYNGEE. The CDR3 totals 16 residues. The CDR3 bases are TGTGCCAGCAGCGTAACATCTAGCGGGAGAGGCGATACGCAGTATTTT. Amino acids: CASSVTSSGRGDTQYF.

The V call is TRBV2, the J call TRBJ1-2; TRBD1 is a possible D gene (6 bases). The CDR3 is 12 amino acids. Germline CDR1 SNHLY, CDR2 FYNNEI. Deletions cut 8 bases from V and 7 bases from J, with 14 bases between. The CDR3 reads CASGKGGPGYTF. The CDR3 bases are TGTGCCAGCGGGAAGGGGGGGCCTGGCTACACCTTC. Based on the CDR3 plus reference TRBV2 and TRBJ1-2, the full variable domain is EPEVTQTPSHQVTQMGQEVILRCVPISNHLYFYWYRQILGQKVEFLVSFYNNEISEKSEIFDDQFSVERPDGSNFTLKIRSTKLEDSAMYFCASGKGGPGYTFGSGTRLTVV.

The V and J genes are TRBV5-1 and TRBJ2-1; TRBD2 agrees at 12 bases. CDR3 length: 17 amino acids. V was pared by 4 bases and J by 2 bases, with 7 bases of the junction left unmatched. Germline V CDR1 and CDR2: SGHRS, YFSETQ. The CDR3 loop reads CASSLVTSGRTYNEQFF. The CDR3 coding sequence is TGCGCCAGCAGCCTGGTAACTAGCGGGAGGACCTACAATGAGCAGTTCTTC.

The rearrangement links TRBV20-1 to TRBJ1-2; no clear D gene. The CDR3 sequence is 11 residues long. Per the germline V gene, CDR1 is DFQATT and CDR2 is SNEGSKA (reference sequence). The germline V and J ends were trimmed by 0 bases and 7 bases, with 6 bases remaining between them. The CDR3 coding sequence is TGCAGTGCTAGAGATCAGGTTGGCTACACCTTC. This sequence encodes CSARDQVGYTF.

The chain has TRBV7-9 and TRBJ2-1; D call uncertain. Trimming took off 2 bases at V and 8 bases at J, with 13 bases between the two ends. This CDR3 is built from 14 residues. The germline V gene encodes CDR1 SEHNR and CDR2 FQNEAQ (reference sequence). CDR3: CASSLNYALDEQFF. In DNA form, the CDR3 reads TGTGCCAGCAGCTTAAACTACGCCTTGGATGAGCAGTTCTTC. Full variable domain (missing parts from reference TRBV7-9 and TRBJ2-1): DTGVSQNPRHKITKRGQNVTFRCDPISEHNRLYWYRQTLGQGPEFLTYFQNEAQLEKSRLLSDRFSAERPKGSFSTLEIQRTEQGDSAMYLCASSLNYALDEQFFGPGTRLTVL.